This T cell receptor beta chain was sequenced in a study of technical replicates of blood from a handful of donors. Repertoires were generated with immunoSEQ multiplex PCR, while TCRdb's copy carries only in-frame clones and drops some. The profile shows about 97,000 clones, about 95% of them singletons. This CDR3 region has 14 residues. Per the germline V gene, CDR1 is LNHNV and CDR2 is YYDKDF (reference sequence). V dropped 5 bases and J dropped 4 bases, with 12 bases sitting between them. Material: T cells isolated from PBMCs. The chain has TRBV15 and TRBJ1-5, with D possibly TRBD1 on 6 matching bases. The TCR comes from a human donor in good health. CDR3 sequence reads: CATSGGTTNQPQHF. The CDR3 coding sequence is TGTGCCACCAGCGGTGGGACAACTAATCAGCCCCAGCATTTT.